Here is one T cell receptor beta chain with its context. This entry is derived from a study of blood T cell repertoires in COVID-19. Overall study: The United States, Italy and Spain were the sources of the acute and convalescent COVID-19 samples. PBMCs, B-cell-depleted T cells, or T cells were the source of the cDNA or gDNA that made up the material.

The J segment lost 8 bases and the V segment lost 5 bases, leaving 12 bases of the junction unmatched. This CDR3 comprises 16 residues. Looked up from germline, CDR1 is SGHKS and CDR2 is YYEKEE (reference sequence). Under the authors' procedure: Scientists estimated how many nucleated cells there were by amplifying reference gene primers. Generated by immunoSEQ multiplex PCR, the TCRdb table keeps only in-frame clones and is missing some. V and J calls plus clone size are reproduced from that table; the DNA served to infer D and trimming. Of roughly 230,000 clones in the sample, 65% to 85% were seen once.

Sequencing was carried out using peripheral blood. The chain uses TRBV5-5 and TRBJ1-4, with 10 bases lining up with TRBD1. The source is a man aged 50 to 59 with active or convalescent COVID-19. Written as DNA, the CDR3 is TGTGCCAGCAGGGAGACGGGGACAGGGGCCTTCGAAAAACTGTTTTTT. Residues: CASRETGTGAFEKLFF.